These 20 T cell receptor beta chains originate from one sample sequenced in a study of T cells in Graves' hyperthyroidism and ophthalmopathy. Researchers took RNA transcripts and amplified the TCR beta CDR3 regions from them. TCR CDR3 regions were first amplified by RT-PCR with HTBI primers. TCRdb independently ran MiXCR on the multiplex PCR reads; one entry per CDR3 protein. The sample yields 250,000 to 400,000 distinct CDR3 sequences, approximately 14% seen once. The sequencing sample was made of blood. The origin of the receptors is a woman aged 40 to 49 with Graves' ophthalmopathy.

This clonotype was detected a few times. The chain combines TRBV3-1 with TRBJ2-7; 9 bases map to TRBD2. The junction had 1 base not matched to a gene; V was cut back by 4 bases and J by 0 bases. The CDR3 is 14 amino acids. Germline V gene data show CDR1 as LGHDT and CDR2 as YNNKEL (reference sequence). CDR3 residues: CASSPSGISYEQYF. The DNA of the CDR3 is TGTGCCAGCAGCCCTAGCGGGATCTCCTACGAGCAGTACTTC.

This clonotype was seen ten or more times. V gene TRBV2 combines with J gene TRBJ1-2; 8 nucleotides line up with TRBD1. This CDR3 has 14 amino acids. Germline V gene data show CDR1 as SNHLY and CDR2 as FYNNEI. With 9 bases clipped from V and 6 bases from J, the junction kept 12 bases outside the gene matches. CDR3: CARMSGTGSNGYTF. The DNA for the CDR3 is TGTGCCAGAATGTCAGGGACAGGCTCTAATGGCTACACCTTC.

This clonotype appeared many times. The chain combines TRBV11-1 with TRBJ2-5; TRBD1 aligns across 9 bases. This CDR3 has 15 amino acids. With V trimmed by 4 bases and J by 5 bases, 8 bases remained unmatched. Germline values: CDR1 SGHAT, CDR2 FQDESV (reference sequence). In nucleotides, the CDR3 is TGTGCCAGCAGCTCCCCCGACAGGGGGTGGGAGACCCAGTACTTC. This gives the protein CASSSPDRGWETQYF.

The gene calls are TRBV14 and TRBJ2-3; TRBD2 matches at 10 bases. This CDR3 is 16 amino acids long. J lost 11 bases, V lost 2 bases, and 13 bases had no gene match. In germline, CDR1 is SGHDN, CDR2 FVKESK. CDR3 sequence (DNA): TGTGCCAGCAGCCAAAGAGCAAGCGGGGGGGCAAGAGTGCAGTATTTT. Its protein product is CASSQRASGGARVQYF. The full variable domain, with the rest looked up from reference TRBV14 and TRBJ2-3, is EAGVTQFPSHSVIEKGQTVTLRCDPISGHDNLYWYRRVMGKEIKFLLHFVKESKQDESGMPNNRFLAERTGGTYSTLKVQPAELEDSGVYFCASSQRASGGARVQYFGPGTRLTVL.

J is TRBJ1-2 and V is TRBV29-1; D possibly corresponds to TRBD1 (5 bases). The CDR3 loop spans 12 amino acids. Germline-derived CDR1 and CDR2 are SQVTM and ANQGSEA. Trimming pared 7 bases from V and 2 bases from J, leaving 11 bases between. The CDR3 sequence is CSASGGNYGYTF. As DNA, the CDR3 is TGCAGCGCTAGTGGGGGGAACTATGGCTACACCTTC.

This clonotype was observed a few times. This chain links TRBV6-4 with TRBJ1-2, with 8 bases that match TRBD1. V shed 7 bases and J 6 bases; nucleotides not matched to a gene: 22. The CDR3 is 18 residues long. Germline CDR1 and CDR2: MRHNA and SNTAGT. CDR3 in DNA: TGTGCCAGCACAAATCTCCTGCGTCAGGGGGCTCGAGTGAATGGCTACACCTTC. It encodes CASTNLLRQGARVNGYTF.

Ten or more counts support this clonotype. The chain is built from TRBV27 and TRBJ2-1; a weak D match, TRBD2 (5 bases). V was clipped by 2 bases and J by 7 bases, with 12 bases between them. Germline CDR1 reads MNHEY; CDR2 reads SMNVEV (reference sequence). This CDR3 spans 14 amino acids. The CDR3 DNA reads TGTGCCAGCAGTTTACGGAGCGGATGGAATGAGCAGTTCTTC. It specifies CASSLRSGWNEQFF.

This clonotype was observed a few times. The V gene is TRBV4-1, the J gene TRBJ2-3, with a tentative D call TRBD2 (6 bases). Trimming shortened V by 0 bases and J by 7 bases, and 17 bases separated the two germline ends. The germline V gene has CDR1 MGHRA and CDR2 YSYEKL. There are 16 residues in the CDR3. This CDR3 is CASSQDEGSGHYTQYF. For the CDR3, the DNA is TGCGCCAGCAGCCAAGACGAGGGTAGCGGCCATTATACGCAGTATTTT.

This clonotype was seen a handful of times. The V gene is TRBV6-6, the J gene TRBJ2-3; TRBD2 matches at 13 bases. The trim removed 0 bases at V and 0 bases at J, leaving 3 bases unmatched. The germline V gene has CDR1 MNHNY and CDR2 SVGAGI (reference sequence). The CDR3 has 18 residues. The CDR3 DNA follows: TGTGCCAGCAGTTACTCGGAGGGACTAGCGGGAAGCACAGATACGCAGTATTTT. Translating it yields CASSYSEGLAGSTDTQYF.

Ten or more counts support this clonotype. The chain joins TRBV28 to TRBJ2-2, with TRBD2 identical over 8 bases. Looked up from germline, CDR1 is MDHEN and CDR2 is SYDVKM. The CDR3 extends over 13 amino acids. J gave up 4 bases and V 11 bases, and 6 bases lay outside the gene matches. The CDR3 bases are TGTGCCGGGAGACGGGGGGGCACCGGGGAGCTGTTTTTT. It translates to CAGRRGGTGELFF.

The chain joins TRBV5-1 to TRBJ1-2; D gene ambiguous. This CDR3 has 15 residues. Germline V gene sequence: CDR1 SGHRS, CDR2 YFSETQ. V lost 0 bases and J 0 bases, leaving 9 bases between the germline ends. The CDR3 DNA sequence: TGCGCCAGCAGCTTGGAACCCTCGTCTAACTATGGCTACACCTTC. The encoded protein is CASSLEPSSNYGYTF.

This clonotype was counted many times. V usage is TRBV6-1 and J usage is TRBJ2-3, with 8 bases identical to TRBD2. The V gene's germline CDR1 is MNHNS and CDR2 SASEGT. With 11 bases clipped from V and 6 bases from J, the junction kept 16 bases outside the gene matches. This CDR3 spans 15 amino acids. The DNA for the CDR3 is TGTGCCTCCCACAGCGGGGGCGTGGGAGGGGATACGCAGTATTTT. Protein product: CASHSGGVGGDTQYF.

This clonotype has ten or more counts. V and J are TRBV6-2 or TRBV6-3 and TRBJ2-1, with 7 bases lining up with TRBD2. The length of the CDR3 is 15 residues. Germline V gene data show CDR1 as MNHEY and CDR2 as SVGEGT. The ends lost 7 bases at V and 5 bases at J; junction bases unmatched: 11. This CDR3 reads CASTKRLAGNNEQFF. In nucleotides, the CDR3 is TGTGCCAGCACCAAGCGACTAGCAGGGAACAATGAGCAGTTCTTC.

CDR3 in amino acids: CASSSPLGEKLFF. For the CDR3, the DNA is TGCGCCAGCAGCTCCCCCCTCGGTGAAAAACTGTTTTTT. The chain uses TRBV5-1 and TRBJ1-4; D gene uncertain. This CDR3 comprises 13 residues. Trimming took off 3 bases at V and 7 bases at J, with 10 bases between the two ends. Germline assignment: CDR1 SGHRS and CDR2 YFSETQ.

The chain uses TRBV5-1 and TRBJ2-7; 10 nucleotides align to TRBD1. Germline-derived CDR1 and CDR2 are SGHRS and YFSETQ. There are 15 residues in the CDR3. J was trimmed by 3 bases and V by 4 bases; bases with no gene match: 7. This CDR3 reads CASSASTGGGYEQYF. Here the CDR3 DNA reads TGCGCCAGCAGCGCCTCGACAGGGGGCGGCTACGAGCAGTACTTC.

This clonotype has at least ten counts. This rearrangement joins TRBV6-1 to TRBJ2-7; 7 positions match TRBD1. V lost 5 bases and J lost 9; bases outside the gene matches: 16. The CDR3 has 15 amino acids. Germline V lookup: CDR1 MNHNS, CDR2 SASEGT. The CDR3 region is CASSPLGQWGEGQYF. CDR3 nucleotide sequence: TGTGCCAGCAGTCCACTGGGACAGTGGGGAGAAGGGCAGTACTTC.

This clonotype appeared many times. This chain's CDR3 is CATLDNNIAKNIQYF. CDR3 DNA sequence: TGTGCCACCCTGGACAACAATATCGCCAAAAACATTCAGTACTTC. V gene TRBV28 combines with J gene TRBJ2-4; weak D call: TRBD1 (5 bases). CDR1 MDHEN and CDR2 SYDVKM come from the germline V gene. V was cut by 10 bases and J by 1 base, with 17 bases left in between. The CDR3 totals 15 residues. The full variable domain, with the rest looked up from reference TRBV28 and TRBJ2-4, is DVKVTQSSRYLVKRTGEKVFLECVQDMDHENMFWYRQDPGLGLRLIYFSYDVKMKEKGDIPEGYSVSREKKERFSLILESASTNQTSMYLCATLDNNIAKNIQYFGAGTRLSVL.

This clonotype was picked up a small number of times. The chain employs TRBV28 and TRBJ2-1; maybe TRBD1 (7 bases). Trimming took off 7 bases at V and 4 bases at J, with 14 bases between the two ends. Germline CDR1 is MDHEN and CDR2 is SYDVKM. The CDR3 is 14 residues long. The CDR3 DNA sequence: TGTGCCAGCAAGGAACAGGGGAGGTACAATGAGCAGTTCTTC. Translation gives CASKEQGRYNEQFF. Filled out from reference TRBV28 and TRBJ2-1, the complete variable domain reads DVKVTQSSRYLVKRTGEKVFLECVQDMDHENMFWYRQDPGLGLRLIYFSYDVKMKEKGDIPEGYSVSREKKERFSLILESASTNQTSMYLCASKEQGRYNEQFFGPGTRLTVL.

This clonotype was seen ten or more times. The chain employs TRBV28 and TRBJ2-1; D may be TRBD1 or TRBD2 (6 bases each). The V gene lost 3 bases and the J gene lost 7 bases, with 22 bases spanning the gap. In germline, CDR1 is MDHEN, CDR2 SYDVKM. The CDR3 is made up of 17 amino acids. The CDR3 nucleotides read TGTGCCAGCAGTTTTGGATCTGGCACGGGGGCTTGGAATGAGCAGTTCTTC. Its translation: CASSFGSGTGAWNEQFF.

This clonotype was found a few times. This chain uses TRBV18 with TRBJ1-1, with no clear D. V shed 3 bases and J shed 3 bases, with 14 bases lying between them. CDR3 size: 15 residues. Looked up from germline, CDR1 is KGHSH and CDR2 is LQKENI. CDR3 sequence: CASSPPLRRDTEAFF. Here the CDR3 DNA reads TGTGCCAGCTCACCGCCACTCCGACGGGACACTGAAGCTTTCTTT.